The 17 T cell receptor beta chains in this list originate from one sample, sequenced in a study of blood T cell repertoires in COVID-19. Sequencing was performed with immunoSEQ multiplex PCR; in TCRdb, only in-frame clones are kept and a portion is missing. The sample has around 120,000 clones, 90% seen once; the top ten hold 3.5% to 4%. The sample was peripheral blood. Receptors were obtained from an older woman with COVID-19, enrolled during active disease.

CDR3 DNA sequence: TGTGCCAGTGGGGGGGTAAGGGCTCAGGGCTACACCTTC. It codes for CASGGVRAQGYTF. The chain has TRBV7-2 and TRBJ1-2, with D perhaps matching TRBD1 (5 bases). The germline CDR1 and CDR2 sequences are SGHTA and FQGNSA. CDR3 length equals 13 residues. V lost 9 bases to trimming and J lost 8 bases, with 19 bases between them.

This chain links TRBV9 with TRBJ2-7; D might be TRBD1 (5 bases). This CDR3 spans 15 amino acids. Germline CDR1 and CDR2: SGDLS and YYNGEE. V lost 1 base and J lost 2, with 13 bases in between. The CDR3 bases are TGTGCCAGCAGCGTAAGGGCAGGGTTTACCTACGAGCAGTACTTC. This translates into CASSVRAGFTYEQYF. Full variable domain (remainder filled in from reference TRBV9 and TRBJ2-7): DSGVTQTPKHLITATGQRVTLRCSPRSGDLSVYWYQQSLDQGLQFLIQYYNGEERAKGNILERFSAQQFPDLHSELNLSSLELGDSALYFCASSVRAGFTYEQYFGPGTRLTVT.

Here the CDR3 reads CASSIDHASMNTEAFF. The CDR3 nucleotides are TGTGCCAGTAGTATAGATCACGCGAGCATGAACACTGAAGCTTTCTTT. This chain connects TRBV19 to TRBJ1-1; D gene unclear. Trimming stripped 0 bases from V and 0 bases from J, with 11 bases between. Looked up from germline, CDR1 is LNHDA and CDR2 is SQIVND (reference sequence). The CDR3 has 16 residues.

This rearrangement joins TRBV19 to TRBJ1-3; 7 nucleotides align to TRBD1. The V segment lost 4 bases and the J segment 4 bases; nucleotides outside the gene matches: 7. The germline CDR1 and CDR2 sequences are LNHDA and SQIVND (reference sequence). CDR3 length: 15 residues. The CDR3 DNA sequence: TGTGCCAGTAGTACTCCGACAGGGTCCGGAAACACCATATATTTT. Amino acid sequence: CASSTPTGSGNTIYF.

The DNA for the CDR3 is TGCGCCAGCAGCTTCGGACAGAACACTGAAGCTTTCTTT. This gives the protein CASSFGQNTEAFF. The V gene is TRBV5-1, the J gene TRBJ1-1; D is possibly TRBD1 (5 bases). The CDR3 spans 13 residues. Deletions cut 2 bases from V and 1 base from J, with 6 bases between. Germline CDR1 and CDR2: SGHRS and YFSETQ. Combining the CDR3 with reference TRBV5-1 and TRBJ1-1 gives the whole variable domain KAGVTQTPRYLIKTRGQQVTLSCSPISGHRSVSWYQQTPGQGLQFLFEYFSETQRNKGNFPGRFSGRQFSNSRSEMNVSTLELGDSALYLCASSFGQNTEAFFGQGTRLTVV.

This rearrangement joins TRBV19 to TRBJ1-2, with 8 bases lining up with TRBD1. Germline V gene lookup returns CDR1 LNHDA and CDR2 SQIVND (reference sequence). This CDR3 comprises 14 residues. V lost 7 bases, J lost 8 bases, and 12 bases stayed unmatched. The CDR3 here is CASKLDRGGWGYTF. For the CDR3, the DNA is TGTGCCAGTAAACTCGACAGGGGAGGCTGGGGCTACACCTTC.

This chain connects TRBV15 to TRBJ2-5, with D maybe TRBD2 (5 bases). Germline CDR1 LNHNV, CDR2 YYDKDF (reference sequence). This CDR3 has 14 amino acids. Between the trimmed V and J ends, which lost 0 bases and 3 bases, there was a span of 8 bases. The CDR3 reads CATSRDQREETQYF. In nucleotides, the CDR3 is TGTGCCACCAGCAGAGATCAGAGGGAAGAGACCCAGTACTTC.

This chain uses TRBV18 with TRBJ1-1, with D maybe TRBD1 (6 bases). The length of the CDR3 is 15 residues. Germline CDR1 reads KGHSH; CDR2 reads LQKENI. The V and J ends lost 2 bases and 10 bases respectively, with 20 bases between them. The CDR3, as DNA: TGTGCCAGCTCACCAGAGATTAGTGGGGGCGAGGGAGCTTTCTTT. Protein product: CASSPEISGGEGAFF.

CDR3 DNA: TGCGCCAGCAGCCCCCGGAGGGGGGGGCGAAACGGGGAGCTGTTTTTT. Amino acid sequence: CASSPRRGGRNGELFF. This chain connects TRBV5-1 to TRBJ2-2, with D possibly TRBD2 on 7 matching bases. The CDR3 has 16 amino acids. Per germline, CDR1 SGHRS and CDR2 YFSETQ. The V end lost 4 bases, the J end lost 7 bases, and 20 bases lay between the germline ends.

V usage is TRBV3-1 (or the pseudogene TRBV3-2) and J usage is TRBJ2-6; 7 nucleotides match TRBD2. The CDR3 covers 18 residues. J lost 0 bases, V lost 3 bases, and 8 bases had no gene match. Per the germline V gene, CDR1 is LGHDT and CDR2 is YNNKEL (reference sequence). The CDR3 loop is CASSQLWEGGSGANVLTF. The CDR3 DNA reads as TGTGCCAGCAGCCAGTTGTGGGAGGGCGGCTCTGGGGCCAACGTCCTGACTTTC.

The V and J genes are TRBV19 and TRBJ1-1; 7 bases are shared with TRBD1. From germline, CDR1 is LNHDA and CDR2 SQIVND (reference sequence). The CDR3 spans 14 residues. The V and J ends lost 6 bases and 5 bases, in that order; junction bases with no gene match: 9. The DNA for the CDR3 is TGTGCCAGTAGCCTACAGGGGCAGGGGACTGAAGCTTTCTTT. Encoded protein: CASSLQGQGTEAFF.

The rearrangement joins TRBV12-3 or TRBV12-4 to TRBJ2-1; 8 bases fit TRBD2. The CDR3 contains 13 residues. V shed 5 bases, J shed 10 bases, and the junction held 7 bases outside the gene matches. Written as DNA, the CDR3 is TGTGCCAGCAGTCCAGGACGGGAGGGGGAGCAGTTCTTC. Amino acid sequence: CASSPGREGEQFF.

This rearrangement joins TRBV18 to TRBJ1-6; D possibly corresponds to TRBD1 (5 bases). The germline V gene has CDR1 KGHSH and CDR2 LQKENI. This CDR3 comprises 15 residues. V lost 5 bases to trimming and J lost 8 bases, with 16 bases between them. The CDR3 loop is CASSAREEYHSPLHF. The CDR3 nucleotides read TGTGCCAGCTCAGCCAGGGAGGAGTATCATTCACCCCTCCACTTT. The entire variable domain, with the rest obtained from reference TRBV18 and TRBJ1-6, is as follows: NAGVMQNPRHLVRRRGQEARLRCSPMKGHSHVYWYRQLPEEGLKFMVYLQKENIIDESGMPKERFSAEFPKEGPSILRIQQVVRGDSAAYFCASSAREEYHSPLHFGNGTRLTVT.

The chain couples TRBV6-2 or TRBV6-3 to TRBJ2-7; a weak D match, TRBD1 (5 bases). The germline V gene has CDR1 MNHEY and CDR2 SVGEGT. The CDR3 totals 15 residues. V lost 5 bases and J lost 5, with 19 bases in between. The CDR3 DNA reads TGTGCCAGCAGTACCAGGGATCTTGGGTCCCACGAGCAGTACTTC. It specifies CASSTRDLGSHEQYF.

The chain has TRBV6-5 and TRBJ2-1, with 7 bases matching TRBD2. CDR3 length: 14 amino acids. The junction had 7 bases not matched to a gene; V was cut back by 7 bases and J by 4 bases. Germline CDR1 and CDR2: MNHEY and SVGAGI. CDR3 sequence reads: CASTLAGKYNEQFF. The DNA of the CDR3 is TGTGCCAGCACCTTAGCGGGCAAATACAATGAGCAGTTCTTC.

This clone showed up just once. The chain is built from TRBV24-1 and TRBJ2-6; TRBD1 is a possible D gene (6 bases). The CDR3 is 16 residues long. Trimming removed 4 bases from V and 0 bases from J, with 9 bases in between. CDR1 is KGHDR and CDR2 is SFDVKD in the germline V gene. CDR3 nucleotides: TGTGCCACCAGTGACAGGGGCAGCTCTGGGGCCAACGTCCTGACTTTC. Its translation is CATSDRGSSGANVLTF.

The CDR3 here is CASSLGTNYEQYF. The CDR3, as DNA: TGTGCCAGCAGCCTCGGGACAAACTACGAGCAGTACTTC. This chain uses TRBV7-8 with TRBJ2-7; possibly TRBD1 for D (6 bases). The CDR3 covers 13 residues. Germline V gene data show CDR1 as SGHVS and CDR2 as FQNEAQ. Trimming took 5 bases from V and 3 from J, leaving 11 bases between them.